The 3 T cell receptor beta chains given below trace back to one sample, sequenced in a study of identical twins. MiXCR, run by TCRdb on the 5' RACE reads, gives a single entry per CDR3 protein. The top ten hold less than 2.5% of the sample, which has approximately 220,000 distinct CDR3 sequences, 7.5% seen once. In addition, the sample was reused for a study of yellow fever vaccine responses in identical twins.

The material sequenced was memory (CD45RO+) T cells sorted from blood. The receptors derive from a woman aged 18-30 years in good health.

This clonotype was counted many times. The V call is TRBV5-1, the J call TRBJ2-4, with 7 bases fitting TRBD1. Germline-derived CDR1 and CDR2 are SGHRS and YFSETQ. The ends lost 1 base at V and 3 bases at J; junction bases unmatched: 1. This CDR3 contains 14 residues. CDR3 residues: CASSLTGDKNIQYF. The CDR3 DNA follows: TGCGCCAGCAGCTTGACAGGGGACAAAAACATTCAGTACTTC.

CDR3 bases: TGTGCCAGCAGCTTAAATGGATTTACAGATACGCAGTATTTT. Encoded protein: CASSLNGFTDTQYF. The rearrangement uses TRBV7-3 and TRBJ2-3, with D hard to call. The CDR3 loop spans 14 amino acids. V lost 1 base and J lost 3, with 8 bases in between. Germline CDR1 reads SGHTA; CDR2 reads FQGTGA.

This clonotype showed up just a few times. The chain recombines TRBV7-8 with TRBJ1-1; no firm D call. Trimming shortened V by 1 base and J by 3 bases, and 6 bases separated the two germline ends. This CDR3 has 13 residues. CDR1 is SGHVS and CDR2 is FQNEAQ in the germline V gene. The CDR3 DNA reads TGTGCCAGCAGCTTAGAACATGACACTGAAGCTTTCTTT. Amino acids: CASSLEHDTEAFF.